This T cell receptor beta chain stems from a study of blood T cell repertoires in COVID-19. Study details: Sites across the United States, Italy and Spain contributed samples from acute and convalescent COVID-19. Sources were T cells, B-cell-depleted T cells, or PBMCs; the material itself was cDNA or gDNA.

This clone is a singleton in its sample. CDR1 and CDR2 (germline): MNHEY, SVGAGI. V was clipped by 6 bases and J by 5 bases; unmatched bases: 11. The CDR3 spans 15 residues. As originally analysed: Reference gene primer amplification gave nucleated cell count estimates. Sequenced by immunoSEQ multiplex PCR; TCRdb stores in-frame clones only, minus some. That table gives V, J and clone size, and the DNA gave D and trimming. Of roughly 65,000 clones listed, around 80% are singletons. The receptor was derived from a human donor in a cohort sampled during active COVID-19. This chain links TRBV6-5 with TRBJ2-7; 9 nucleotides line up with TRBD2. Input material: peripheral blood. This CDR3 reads CASSPRGLAGNEQYF. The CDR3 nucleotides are TGTGCCAGCAGCCCCCGAGGGCTAGCGGGGAACGAGCAGTACTTC.